A single sample gave rise to the 4 T cell receptor beta chains below, sequenced in a study of blood T cell repertoires in COVID-19. The assay was immunoSEQ multiplex PCR, and TCRdb's table has in-frame clones only and misses some. The profile shows about 160,000 clones, around 80% of them singletons. Sequencing input: peripheral blood. These receptors all stem from a woman aged 80 or over with active or convalescent COVID-19.

For this clone: The same CDR3 also results from other DNA sequences found in this sample. The genes are TRBV6-5 and TRBJ1-1; TRBD1 matches at 9 bases. Losses at the gene ends were 8 bases for V and 1 base for J; bases not matched to a gene: 2. Germline CDR1 MNHEY, CDR2 SVGAGI. This CDR3 spans 13 amino acids. CDR3 DNA: TGTGCCAGCCGGACAGGGGCGAACACTGAAGCTTTCTTT. Its protein product is CASRTGANTEAFF.

This chain connects TRBV5-5 to TRBJ1-5; 7 bases line up with TRBD1. J was trimmed by 6 bases and V by 4 bases; bases with no gene match: 7. This CDR3 region has 14 residues. CDR1 and CDR2 (germline): SGHKS, YYEKEE (reference sequence). CDR3 nucleotides: TGTGCCAGCAGCCTCCAGAGGGGGCTTCAGCCCCAGCATTTT. This gives the protein CASSLQRGLQPQHF.

The V and J genes are TRBV18 and TRBJ2-1, with 12 bases fitting TRBD1. Looked up from germline, CDR1 is KGHSH and CDR2 is LQKENI. This CDR3 region has 15 residues. With V trimmed by 0 bases and J by 9 bases, 3 bases remained unmatched. CDR3 coding DNA: TGTGCCAGCTCACCACCGGGACAGGGGGCACCTGAGCAGTTCTTC. This gives the protein CASSPPGQGAPEQFF. The full variable domain, its missing parts supplied by reference TRBV18 and TRBJ2-1, is NAGVMQNPRHLVRRRGQEARLRCSPMKGHSHVYWYRQLPEEGLKFMVYLQKENIIDESGMPKERFSAEFPKEGPSILRIQQVVRGDSAAYFCASSPPGQGAPEQFFGPGTRLTVL.

The V gene is TRBV6-5, the J gene TRBJ1-3, with D perhaps matching TRBD1 (5 bases). Germline CDR1 reads MNHEY; CDR2 reads SVGAGI. This CDR3 is built from 16 residues. With 0 bases removed from V and 1 base from J, the gap between germline ends came to 10 bases. The CDR3: CASSYSQGSSGNTIYF. The CDR3 DNA is TGTGCCAGCAGTTACTCCCAGGGATCTTCTGGAAACACCATATATTTT.